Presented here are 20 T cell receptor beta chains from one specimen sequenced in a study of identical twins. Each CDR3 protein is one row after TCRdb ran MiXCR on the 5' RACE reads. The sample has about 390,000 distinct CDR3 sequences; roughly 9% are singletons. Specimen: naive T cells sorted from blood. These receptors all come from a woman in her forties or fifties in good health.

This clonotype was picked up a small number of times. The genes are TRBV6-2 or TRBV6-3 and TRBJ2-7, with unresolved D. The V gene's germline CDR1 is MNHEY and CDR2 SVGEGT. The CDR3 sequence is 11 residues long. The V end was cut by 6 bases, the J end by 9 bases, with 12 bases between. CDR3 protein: CASSQAMGQYF. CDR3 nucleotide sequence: TGTGCCAGCAGCCAAGCTATGGGGCAGTACTTC.

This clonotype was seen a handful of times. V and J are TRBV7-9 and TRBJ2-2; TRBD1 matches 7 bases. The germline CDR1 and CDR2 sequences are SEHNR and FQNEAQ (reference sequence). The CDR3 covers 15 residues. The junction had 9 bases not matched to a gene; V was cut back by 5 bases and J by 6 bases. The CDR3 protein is CASSLDRVGAGELFF. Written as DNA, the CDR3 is TGTGCCAGCAGCCTTGACAGGGTCGGGGCCGGGGAGCTGTTTTTT.

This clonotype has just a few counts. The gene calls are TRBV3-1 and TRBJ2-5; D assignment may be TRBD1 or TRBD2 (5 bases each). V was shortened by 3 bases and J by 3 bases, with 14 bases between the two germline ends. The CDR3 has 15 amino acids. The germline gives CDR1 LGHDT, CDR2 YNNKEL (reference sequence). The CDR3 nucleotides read TGTGCCAGCAGCCAGGCCACGGGGCATGAAGAGACCCAGTACTTC. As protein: CASSQATGHEETQYF.

CDR3 residues: CASSSQLAGGPYEQYF. DNA for the CDR3: TGTGCCAGCAGCTCCCAACTAGCGGGAGGCCCCTACGAGCAGTACTTC. V is TRBV7-6 and J is TRBJ2-7; 12 bases line up with TRBD2. The CDR3 sequence is 16 residues long. The V and J ends lost 4 bases and 2 bases, in that order; junction bases with no gene match: 6. From germline, CDR1 is SGHVS and CDR2 FNYEAQ. Supplemented by reference TRBV7-6 and TRBJ2-7, the full variable domain reads GAGVSQSPRYKVTKRGQDVALRCDPISGHVSLYWYRQALGQGPEFLTYFNYEAQQDKSGLPNDRFSAERPEGSISTLTIQRTEQRDSAMYRCASSSQLAGGPYEQYFGPGTRLTVT.

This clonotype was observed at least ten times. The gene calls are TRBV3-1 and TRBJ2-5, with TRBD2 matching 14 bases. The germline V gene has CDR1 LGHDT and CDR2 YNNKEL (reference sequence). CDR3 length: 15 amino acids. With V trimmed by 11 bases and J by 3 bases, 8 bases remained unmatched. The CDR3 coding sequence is TGTGCCGTAAGATCGGGACTAGCGGGGGAAGAGACCCAGTACTTC. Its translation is CAVRSGLAGEETQYF.

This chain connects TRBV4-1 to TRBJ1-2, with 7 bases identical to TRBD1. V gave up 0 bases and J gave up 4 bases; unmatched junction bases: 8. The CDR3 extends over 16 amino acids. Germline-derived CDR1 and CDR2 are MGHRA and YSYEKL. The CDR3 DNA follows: TGCGCCAGCAGCCAAGATCGTTTTGCAGGGGGCTATGGCTACACCTTC. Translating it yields CASSQDRFAGGYGYTF.

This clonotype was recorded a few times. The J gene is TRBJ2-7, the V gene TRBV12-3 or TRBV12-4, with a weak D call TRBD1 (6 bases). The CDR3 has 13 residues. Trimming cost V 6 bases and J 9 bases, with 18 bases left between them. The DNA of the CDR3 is TGTGCCAGCAGCTCCGGGACACCGAGCGGGCAGTACTTC. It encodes CASSSGTPSGQYF.

The DNA for the CDR3 is TGTGCCAGCAGAACCCGGCAAAACACAGATACGCAGTATTTT. Translation: CASRTRQNTDTQYF. J is TRBJ2-3 and V is TRBV21-1; whether TRBD1, the table's D call, matches the DNA was not checked. TRBV21-1 is a documented pseudogene. This CDR3 comprises 14 residues.

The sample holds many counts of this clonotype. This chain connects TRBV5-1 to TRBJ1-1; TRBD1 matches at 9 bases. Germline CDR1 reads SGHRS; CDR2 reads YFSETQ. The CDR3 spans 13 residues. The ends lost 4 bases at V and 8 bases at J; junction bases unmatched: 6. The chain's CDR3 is CASSNPGQGEAFF. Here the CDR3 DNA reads TGCGCCAGCAGCAACCCGGGACAGGGAGAAGCTTTCTTT.

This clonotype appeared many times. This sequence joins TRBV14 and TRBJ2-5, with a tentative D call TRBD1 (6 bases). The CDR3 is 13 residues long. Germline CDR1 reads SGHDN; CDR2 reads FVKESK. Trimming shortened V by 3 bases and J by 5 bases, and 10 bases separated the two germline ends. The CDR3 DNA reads TGTGCCAGCAGCCACAACAGGGCGGAGACCCAGTACTTC. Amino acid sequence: CASSHNRAETQYF.

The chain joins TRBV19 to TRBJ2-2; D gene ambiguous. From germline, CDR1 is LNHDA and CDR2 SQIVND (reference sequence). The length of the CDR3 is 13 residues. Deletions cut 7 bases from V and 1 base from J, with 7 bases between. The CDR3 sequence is CASNGLNTGELFF. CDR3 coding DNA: TGTGCCAGTAACGGGTTGAACACCGGGGAGCTGTTTTTT.

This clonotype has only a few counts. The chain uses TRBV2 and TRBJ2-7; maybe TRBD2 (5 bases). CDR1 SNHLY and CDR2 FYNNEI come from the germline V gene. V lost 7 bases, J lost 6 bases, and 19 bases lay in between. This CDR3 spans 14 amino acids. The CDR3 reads CASKWGGGLSEQYF. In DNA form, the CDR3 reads TGTGCCAGCAAATGGGGTGGCGGGTTATCCGAGCAGTACTTC.

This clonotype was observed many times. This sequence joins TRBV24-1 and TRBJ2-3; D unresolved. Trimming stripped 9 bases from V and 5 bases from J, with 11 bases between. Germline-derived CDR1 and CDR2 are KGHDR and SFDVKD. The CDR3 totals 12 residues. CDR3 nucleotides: TGTGCCACCGGAACCCTTGTAGATACGCAGTATTTT. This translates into CATGTLVDTQYF.

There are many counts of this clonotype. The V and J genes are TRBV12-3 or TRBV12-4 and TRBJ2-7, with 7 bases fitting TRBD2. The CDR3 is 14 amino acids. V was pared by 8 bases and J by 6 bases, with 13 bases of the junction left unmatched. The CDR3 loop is CASRGGLSEGEQYF. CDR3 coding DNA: TGTGCCAGCCGCGGGGGACTGTCCGAGGGCGAGCAGTACTTC.

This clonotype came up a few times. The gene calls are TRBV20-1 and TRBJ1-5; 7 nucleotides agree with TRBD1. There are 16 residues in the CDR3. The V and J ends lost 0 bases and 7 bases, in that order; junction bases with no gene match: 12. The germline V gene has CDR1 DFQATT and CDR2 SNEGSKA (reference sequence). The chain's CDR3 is CSARDTDRVIGQPQHF. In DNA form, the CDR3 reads TGCAGTGCTAGAGATACTGACAGGGTCATAGGGCAGCCCCAGCATTTT.

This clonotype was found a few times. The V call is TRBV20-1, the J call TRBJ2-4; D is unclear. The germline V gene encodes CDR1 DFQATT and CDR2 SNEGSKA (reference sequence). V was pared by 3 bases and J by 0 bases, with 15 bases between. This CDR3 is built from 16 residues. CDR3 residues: CSASPRGFLAKNIQYF. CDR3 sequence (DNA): TGCAGTGCTAGTCCGCGAGGTTTTCTAGCCAAAAACATTCAGTACTTC.

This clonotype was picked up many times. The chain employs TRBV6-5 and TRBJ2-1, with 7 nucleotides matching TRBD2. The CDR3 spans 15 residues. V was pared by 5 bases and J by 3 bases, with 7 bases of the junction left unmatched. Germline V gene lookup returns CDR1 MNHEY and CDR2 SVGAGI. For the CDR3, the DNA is TGTGCCAGCAGTCGTCCTAGCGGAAACTACAATGAGCAGTTCTTC. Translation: CASSRPSGNYNEQFF.

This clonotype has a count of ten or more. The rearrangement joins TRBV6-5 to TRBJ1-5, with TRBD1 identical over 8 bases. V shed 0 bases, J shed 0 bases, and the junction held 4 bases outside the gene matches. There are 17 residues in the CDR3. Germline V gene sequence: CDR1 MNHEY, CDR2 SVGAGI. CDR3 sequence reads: CASSYSGGQGSNQPQHF. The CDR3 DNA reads TGTGCCAGCAGTTACTCGGGTGGACAGGGTAGCAATCAGCCCCAGCATTTT.

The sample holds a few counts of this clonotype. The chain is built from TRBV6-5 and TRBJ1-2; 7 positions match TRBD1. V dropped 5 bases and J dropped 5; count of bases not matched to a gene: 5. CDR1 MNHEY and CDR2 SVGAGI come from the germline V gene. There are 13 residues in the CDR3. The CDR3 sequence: CASSKGQNYGYTF. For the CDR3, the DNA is TGTGCCAGCAGTAAGGGACAGAATTATGGCTACACCTTC.

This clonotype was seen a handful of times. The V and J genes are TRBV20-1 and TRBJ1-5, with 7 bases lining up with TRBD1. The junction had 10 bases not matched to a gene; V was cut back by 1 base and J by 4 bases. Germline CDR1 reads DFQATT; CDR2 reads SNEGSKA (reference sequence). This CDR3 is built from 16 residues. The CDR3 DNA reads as TGCAGTGCTAGAGCCACTACGGGACAGCTTAATCAGCCCCAGCATTTT. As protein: CSARATTGQLNQPQHF.